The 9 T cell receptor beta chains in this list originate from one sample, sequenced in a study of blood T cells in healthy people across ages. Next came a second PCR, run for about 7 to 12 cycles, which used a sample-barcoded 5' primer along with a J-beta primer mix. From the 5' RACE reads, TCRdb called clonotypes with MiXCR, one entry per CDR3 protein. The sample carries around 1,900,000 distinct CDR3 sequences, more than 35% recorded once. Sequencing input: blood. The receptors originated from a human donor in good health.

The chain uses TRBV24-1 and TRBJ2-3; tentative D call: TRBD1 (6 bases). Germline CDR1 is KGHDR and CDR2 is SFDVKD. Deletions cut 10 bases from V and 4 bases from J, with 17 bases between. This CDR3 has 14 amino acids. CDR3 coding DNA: TGTGCCACGATGCGACAGGACAAAGCAGATACGCAGTATTTT. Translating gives CATMRQDKADTQYF.

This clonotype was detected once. The CDR3 coding sequence is TGTGCCAGCAGTTTTTATTCCGGGGGCCCGGGACCGCAGTCCACTAATGAAAAACTGTTTTTT. Its translation is CASSFYSGGPGPQSTNEKLFF. V is TRBV28 and J is TRBJ1-4; perhaps TRBD1 as D (6 bases). V lost 3 bases and J 2 bases, leaving 28 bases between the germline ends. This CDR3 has 21 amino acids. Germline V gene sequence: CDR1 MDHEN, CDR2 SYDVKM.

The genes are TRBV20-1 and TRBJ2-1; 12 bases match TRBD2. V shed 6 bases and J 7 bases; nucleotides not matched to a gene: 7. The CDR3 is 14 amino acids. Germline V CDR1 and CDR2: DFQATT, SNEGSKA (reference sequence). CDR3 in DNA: TGCAGTGCGGCACTAGCGGGAGGAGGTAATGAGCAGTTCTTC. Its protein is CSAALAGGGNEQFF.

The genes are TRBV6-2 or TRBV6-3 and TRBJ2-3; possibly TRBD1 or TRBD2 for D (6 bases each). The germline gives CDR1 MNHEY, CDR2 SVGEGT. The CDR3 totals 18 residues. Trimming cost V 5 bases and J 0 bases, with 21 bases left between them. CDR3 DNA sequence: TGTGCCAGCAGTAGTTACGTAGGGGGGACCGGCAGCACAGATACGCAGTATTTT. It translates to CASSSYVGGTGSTDTQYF.

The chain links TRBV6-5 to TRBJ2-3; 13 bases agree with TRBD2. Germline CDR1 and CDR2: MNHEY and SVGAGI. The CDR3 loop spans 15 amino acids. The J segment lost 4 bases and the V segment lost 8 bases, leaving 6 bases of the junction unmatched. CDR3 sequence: CASGELAGGSDTQYF. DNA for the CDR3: TGTGCCAGCGGAGAACTAGCGGGGGGGTCAGATACGCAGTATTTT.

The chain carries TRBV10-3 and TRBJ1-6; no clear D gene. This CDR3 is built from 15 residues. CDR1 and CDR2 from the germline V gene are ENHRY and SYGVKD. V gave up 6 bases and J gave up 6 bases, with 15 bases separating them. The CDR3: CAISPGRYLNSPLHF. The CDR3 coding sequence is TGTGCCATCAGCCCGGGCCGTTATCTTAATTCACCCCTCCACTTT.

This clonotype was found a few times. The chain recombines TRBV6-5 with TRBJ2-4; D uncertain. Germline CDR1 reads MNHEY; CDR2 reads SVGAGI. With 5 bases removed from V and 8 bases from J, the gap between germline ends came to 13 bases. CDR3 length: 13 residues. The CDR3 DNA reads TGTGCCAGCAGTCTTACACGTACCCACATTCAGTACTTC. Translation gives CASSLTRTHIQYF.

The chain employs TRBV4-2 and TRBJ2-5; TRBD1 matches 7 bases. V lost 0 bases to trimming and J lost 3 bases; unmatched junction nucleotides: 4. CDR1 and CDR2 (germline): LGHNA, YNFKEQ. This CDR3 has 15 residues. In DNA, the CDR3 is TGTGCCAGCAGCCAAGATTACGGGACAGAAGAGACCCAGTACTTC. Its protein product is CASSQDYGTEETQYF.

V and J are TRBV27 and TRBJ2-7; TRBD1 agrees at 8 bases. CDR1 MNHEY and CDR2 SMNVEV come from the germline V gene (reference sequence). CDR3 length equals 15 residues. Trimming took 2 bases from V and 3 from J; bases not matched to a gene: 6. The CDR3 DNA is TGTGCCAGCAGTTTAAGGGCAGGGGGCTTCTACGAGCAGTACTTC. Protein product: CASSLRAGGFYEQYF.